The clone carrying this T cell receptor (beta chain) was observed at least ten times. Its antigen remains unknown. At one boundary the junction diverges from the germline segment, which might be a read error. This sample is part of a study of neurological immune-mediated disorders. Overall study results and limits: HTLV-1-associated myelopathy had the most TCR clonal expansion, and multiple sclerosis had the least, less than healthy controls.

Unsorted libraries used 2 million PBMCs kept at -80 degrees C. Germline CDR1 and CDR2: DFQATT and SNEGSKA (reference sequence). This CDR3 has 13 residues. By 5'RACE with 10-nucleotide random UMIs, the cDNA was made. Using its own MiXCR run on the 5' RACE reads, TCRdb lists one record per CDR3 protein. The repertoire holds about 70,000 distinct CDR3 sequences, with roughly 4.8% as singletons. Sequencing was performed on PBMCs. This chain uses TRBV20-1 with TRBJ2-7, with TRBD2 identical over 14 bases. This receptor was obtained from a woman aged 65 to 85 with multiple sclerosis. The CDR3 sequence: CSARGGTSGRTDF. CDR3 bases: TGCAGTGCGAGGGGAGGGACTAGCGGGAGAACTGACTTC.